Listed below are T cell receptor beta chains from one sample, sequenced in a study of shared clonotypes between healthy human individuals. Here immunoSEQ multiplex PCR was the method, and the copy in TCRdb shows in-frame clones only, minus some. Among about half a million clones listed, 78% were seen once. Input material: PBMCs. The receptors derive from a woman between 35 and 50 years old in good health. Some clones in this sample may be carry-over from other donors' samples. Both conserved end residues are part of each CDR3. The D gene is left open where the match is weak. The size field is filled for only some rows; it gives once, few, many or a size class.

abundance	d_gene	v_gene	j_gene	CDR3aa	CDR3nt
-	TRBD2	TRBV15	TRBJ2-1	CATSRGLAGLNEQFF	TGTGCCACCAGCAGAGGACTAGCGGGGCTCAATGAGCAGTTCTTC
-	TRBD2	TRBV5-4	TRBJ2-1	CASSRPGLAGGVEQFF	TGTGCCAGCAGCCGGCCCGGACTAGCGGGAGGGGTTGAGCAGTTCTTC
once	-	TRBV14	TRBJ1-1	CASSPSPNTEAFF	TGTGCCAGCAGTCCCTCCCCGAACACTGAAGCTTTCTTT
-	-	TRBV4-3	TRBJ2-6	CASSQLLTAGANVLTF	TGCGCCAGCAGCCAATTGTTGACAGCTGGGGCCAACGTCCTGACTTTC
few	TRBD1	TRBV11-2	TRBJ1-6	CASSWSDRGYNSPLHF	TGTGCCAGCAGCTGGTCGGACAGGGGGTATAATTCACCCCTCCACTTT
-	-	TRBV2	TRBJ2-1	CASSQGSVTEQFF	TGTGCCAGCAGTCAGGGCTCCGTCACGGAGCAGTTCTTC
-	TRBD1	TRBV11-1	TRBJ2-7	CASSLQTGNEQYF	TGTGCCAGCAGCCTCCAGACAGGGAACGAGCAGTACTTC
-	TRBD1	TRBV5-1	TRBJ1-2	CASSPRRGQGNYGYTF	TGCGCCAGCAGCCCCCGAAGGGGACAGGGGAACTATGGCTACACCTTC
-	-	TRBV7-2	TRBJ2-7	CASSFLRYSPYEQYF	TGTGCCAGCAGTTTCCTCCGCTACTCACCCTACGAGCAGTACTTC
-	-	TRBV9	TRBJ2-2	CASSVSQSGELFF	TGTGCCAGCAGCGTAAGCCAATCCGGGGAGCTGTTTTTT
-	-	TRBV7-8	TRBJ2-7	CASSLAGRVVDEQYF	TGTGCCAGCAGCTTAGCTGGCAGGGTAGTCGACGAGCAGTACTTC
-	-	TRBV28	TRBJ2-2	CASSVGPTGELFF	TGTGCCAGCAGTGTAGGGCCCACCGGGGAGCTGTTTTTT
-	TRBD2	TRBV9	TRBJ2-1	CASSYSGIPYNEQFF	TGTGCCAGCAGCTATAGCGGGATCCCCTACAATGAGCAGTTCTTC
-	-	TRBV7-8	TRBJ2-1	CASSLGTGSYNEQFF	TGTGCCAGCAGCTTAGGCACAGGGTCCTACAATGAGCAGTTCTTC
-	-	TRBV25-1	TRBJ1-2	CASSESYGYTF	TGTGCCAGCAGTGAAAGCTATGGCTACACCTTC
few	-	TRBV28	TRBJ1-1	CASSDNTGFTEAFF	TGTGCCAGCAGTGATAATACAGGGTTCACTGAAGCTTTCTTT
-	-	TRBV18	TRBJ2-6	CASSPSTTSGANVLTF	TGTGCCAGCTCACCATCCACAACCTCTGGGGCCAACGTCCTGACTTTC
-	-	TRBV14	TRBJ2-3	CASSPRDFSTGTDTQYF	TGTGCCAGCAGCCCCCGGGACTTCTCCACGGGCACAGATACGCAGTATTTT
-	-	TRBV28	TRBJ1-6	CAARRAGNVSPLHF	TGTGCCGCCCGCCGGGCAGGGAATGTGTCACCCCTCCACTTT
-	TRBD2	TRBV7-8	TRBJ2-2	CASSRGRAGVIVAGELFF	TGTGCCAGCAGCCGTGGACGTGCGGGAGTTATTGTTGCCGGGGAGCTGTTTTTT
-	-	TRBV30	TRBJ2-7	CAWSWRAYEQYF	TGTGCCTGGAGTTGGAGAGCCTACGAGCAGTACTTC
-	-	TRBV5-1	TRBJ2-1	CASSTYNEQFF	TGCGCCAGCAGCACCTACAATGAGCAGTTCTTC
-	-	TRBV6-1	TRBJ2-7	CASSAPDPPAYEQYF	TGTGCCAGCAGTGCCCCGGACCCTCCCGCTTACGAGCAGTACTTC
few	TRBD1	TRBV7-2	TRBJ2-7	CASTQDRGPEQYF	TGTGCCAGCACCCAGGACAGGGGGCCCGAGCAGTACTTC
-	-	TRBV4-1	TRBJ2-7	CASSSGASSYSYEQYF	TGCGCCAGCAGCTCCGGAGCGTCGTCGTACTCCTACGAGCAGTACTTC
-	TRBD2	TRBV7-6	TRBJ2-7	CASSLAASGSYEQYF	TGTGCCAGCAGCTTAGCAGCTAGCGGATCCTACGAGCAGTACTTC
-	-	TRBV5-1	TRBJ2-7	CASSLSLGNEQYF	TGCGCCAGCAGCTTGTCTCTGGGGAACGAGCAGTACTTC
-	-	TRBV10-2	TRBJ2-2	CASSVALANTGELFF	TGCGCCAGCAGTGTGGCTCTAGCGAACACCGGGGAGCTGTTTTTT
-	TRBD2	TRBV7-3	TRBJ2-7	CASSLIAGGVYEQYF	TGTGCCAGCAGCTTAATAGCGGGAGGGGTCTACGAGCAGTACTTC
-	-	TRBV5-1	TRBJ2-7	CASSLATYEQYF	TGCGCCAGCAGCTTGGCCACCTACGAGCAGTACTTC
-	-	TRBV23-1	TRBJ2-1	CASSQSGVSSLYNEQFF	TGCGCCAGCAGTCAATCAGGGGTCAGCTCACTGTACAATGAGCAGTTCTTC
-	-	TRBV6-1	TRBJ2-5	CASSGGPRRQETQYF	TGTGCCAGCAGCGGTGGACCCCGACGCCAAGAGACCCAGTACTTC
-	TRBD1	TRBV13	TRBJ2-1	CASSPDQGAGQFF	TGTGCCAGCAGCCCCGACCAGGGGGCGGGACAGTTCTTC
-	-	TRBV5-1	TRBJ2-2	CASSLASREVLFF	TGCGCCAGCAGCTTGGCCTCGAGGGAAGTGCTGTTTTTT
-	TRBD1	TRBV30	TRBJ1-5	CAWSRQGAQPQHF	TGTGCCTGGAGTAGGCAGGGGGCCCAGCCCCAGCATTTT
-	TRBD1	TRBV5-1	TRBJ2-1	CASSLGQGDWNEQFF	TGCGCCAGCAGCTTGGGCCAGGGGGATTGGAATGAGCAGTTCTTC
few	-	TRBV7-6	TRBJ1-1	CASSLVGIDTEAFF	TGTGCCAGCAGCTTAGTTGGGATTGACACTGAAGCTTTCTTT
-	TRBD2	TRBV7-9	TRBJ2-7	CASSLDRSGREQYF	TGTGCCAGCAGCTTAGATAGGAGCGGGAGAGAGCAGTACTTC
-	-	TRBV5-1	TRBJ2-5	CASSLLRWTQETQYF	TGCGCCAGCAGCTTGTTGCGGTGGACGCAAGAGACCCAGTACTTC
-	-	TRBV6-5	TRBJ2-7	CASSYDSYEQYF	TGTGCCAGCAGTTACGATAGTTACGAGCAGTACTTC
-	TRBD1	TRBV9	TRBJ2-7	CASSSGTGIHEQYF	TGTGCCAGCAGTTCCGGGACAGGCATCCACGAGCAGTACTTC
-	-	TRBV2	TRBJ1-3	CASSEVGRAYSGNTIYF	TGTGCCAGCAGTGAAGTCGGGCGGGCCTACTCTGGAAACACCATATATTTT
-	TRBD2	TRBV2	TRBJ2-3	CASTRTSGSTDTQYF	TGTGCCAGCACCAGGACTAGCGGGAGCACAGATACGCAGTATTTT
-	-	TRBV19	TRBJ1-5	CASASGSNQPQHF	TGTGCCAGTGCCTCCGGTAGCAATCAGCCCCAGCATTTT